Sequencing of this TCR beta chain was carried out in a study of T cell responses to AZD1222 COVID-19 vaccine. Overall study findings and caveats: A rise in Spike-specific TCR breadth and depth followed two AZD1222 doses. Clonal diversity may have been underestimated in mostly white British donors. Repertoire sampling was restricted to post-peak T cell response timepoints.

V dropped 1 base and J dropped 2 bases, with 6 bases sitting between them. Germline-derived CDR1 and CDR2 are SGHTS and YDEGEE. This CDR3 is 13 amino acids long. The sample holds one count of this clone. Its target is unknown. The study pooled second doses at about 4 or about 12 weeks. The method was immunoSEQ multiplex PCR; TCRdb's version includes in-frame clones alone and lacks a portion of them. In the table there are around 130,000 clones, roughly 92% of which are singletons. V and J are TRBV5-8 and TRBJ1-2, with D unclear. This clonotype was sampled from an adult who received the AZD1222 COVID-19 vaccine. The sample was peripheral blood, taken 28 days after the second AZD1222 dose. Here the CDR3 DNA reads TGTGCCAGCAGCTTGACAAAAAACTATGGCTACACCTTC. Translated, it gives CASSLTKNYGYTF.